This section outlines one T cell receptor (beta chain) sequence together with its context. These data belong to a study of OX40 agonist ivuxolimab in advanced cancers. Anyone with autoimmune disease history or systemic immunosuppression was excluded. Here immunoSEQ multiplex PCR was the method, and the copy in TCRdb shows in-frame clones only, minus some. The sample lists over 100,000 clones; roughly 93% were seen once. The sample here was CD4+ or CD8+ T cells sorted from blood, taken in a trial of the OX40 agonist ivuxolimab. This clonotype was obtained from an adult with an advanced solid tumor such as melanoma, head and neck, liver or kidney cancer.

CDR3 loop: CATSRDLGVSYEQYF. CDR3 DNA: TGTGCCACCAGCAGAGATCTCGGGGTTTCCTACGAGCAGTACTTC. The chain carries TRBV15 and TRBJ2-7; D is possibly TRBD2 (5 bases). Deletions cut 0 bases from V and 1 base from J, with 10 bases between. This CDR3 is built from 15 residues. Germline-derived CDR1 and CDR2 are LNHNV and YYDKDF (reference sequence).